This paragraph reports one T cell receptor (beta chain). Its target is not known. The data were obtained in a study of shared clonotypes between healthy human individuals. About the study: Each donor's CD4 naive and CD4 memory cells filled three plates apiece, CD8 naive two, and CD8 memory one. Study findings and constraints: Genetic and exposure-history diversity was limited by the small donor number. Of the naive CD4 clonotypes, roughly 5% were shared across several donors.

Clones were read by immunoSEQ multiplex PCR, and TCRdb kept only the in-frame ones, dropping some. The table includes 2 million to 2.5 million clones, 85% to 95% detected once. Germline V gives CDR1 SGHAT, CDR2 FQNNGV. CDR3 length: 15 residues. Trimming pared 3 bases from V and 4 bases from J, leaving 15 bases between. The V gene is TRBV11-2, the J gene TRBJ1-1, with D tentatively TRBD1 (5 bases). This TCR was recovered from a young man in good health. Sequencing input: naive CD4+ T cells sorted from blood. The subset was: CD45RA+ positively selected. CDR3 in DNA: TGTGCCAGCAGCTTGAGTTCTCGGGGGTCCACTGAAGCTTTCTTT. It encodes CASSLSSRGSTEAFF.